Presented here are 19 T cell receptor beta chains from one specimen sequenced in a study of blood T cell repertoires in COVID-19. Produced via immunoSEQ multiplex PCR; TCRdb's table is partial and in-frame only. The sample yields over 400,000 clones, about 88% seen once. The sample comprised peripheral blood. Source of these receptors: a woman between 50 and 59 years old with COVID-19, enrolled during active disease.

This chain connects TRBV11-2 to TRBJ1-5; D ambiguous. V gave up 1 base and J gave up 6 bases, with 7 bases separating them. Germline values: CDR1 SGHAT, CDR2 FQNNGV. This CDR3 region has 13 residues. The CDR3 DNA reads as TGTGCCAGCAGCTTAGGCGGGTTTCAGCCCCAGCATTTT. The encoded protein is CASSLGGFQPQHF.

The chain has TRBV5-1 and TRBJ1-5, with D maybe TRBD1 (6 bases). This CDR3 is 15 amino acids long. The germline CDR1 and CDR2 sequences are SGHRS and YFSETQ. V lost 2 bases to trimming and J lost 3 bases, with 12 bases between them. CDR3 DNA: TGCGCCAGCAGCTTCGCAGGGGCCCCCAATCAGCCCCAGCATTTT. This gives the protein CASSFAGAPNQPQHF.

The CDR3 region is CASSLGPNTGTEQYF. For the CDR3, the DNA is TGCGCCAGCAGCTTGGGGCCCAATACAGGGACCGAGCAGTACTTC. The chain couples TRBV5-1 to TRBJ2-7, with D tentatively TRBD1 (6 bases). Germline loops: CDR1 SGHRS, CDR2 YFSETQ. Trimming cost V 0 bases and J 6 bases, with 16 bases left between them. The CDR3 has 15 amino acids.

The chain uses TRBV5-6 and TRBJ2-7, with 9 bases identical to TRBD1. The CDR3 is made up of 12 amino acids. V shed 3 bases, J shed 5 bases, and the junction held 0 bases outside the gene matches. CDR1 SGHDT and CDR2 YYEEEE come from the germline V gene. The CDR3 protein is CASSWDRDEQYF. In nucleotides, the CDR3 is TGTGCCAGCAGCTGGGACAGGGACGAGCAGTACTTC.

This chain uses TRBV18 with TRBJ1-1; possibly TRBD1 for D (6 bases). V was pared by 0 bases and J by 2 bases, with 13 bases between. The V gene's germline CDR1 is KGHSH and CDR2 LQKENI. The CDR3 covers 16 residues. CDR3 coding DNA: TGTGCCAGCTCACCACCGGGGGCAGGAGCAAACACTGAAGCTTTCTTT. Protein: CASSPPGAGANTEAFF.

The chain employs TRBV29-1 and TRBJ2-7; 8 bases align to TRBD2. The CDR3 extends over 14 amino acids. Per the germline V gene, CDR1 is SQVTM and CDR2 is ANQGSEA. V was clipped by 6 bases and J by 2 bases; unmatched bases: 9. The CDR3: CSVSPPGGTYEQYF. CDR3 bases: TGCAGCGTCTCTCCCCCGGGAGGGACCTACGAGCAGTACTTC.

V usage is TRBV6-5 and J usage is TRBJ1-2; D unresolved. The ends were cut back, 2 bases at V and 2 bases at J, with 6 bases in the middle. Per the germline V gene, CDR1 is MNHEY and CDR2 is SVGAGI. The CDR3 length is 13 residues. CDR3 region: CASSYDGNYGYTF. As DNA, the CDR3 is TGTGCCAGCAGTTACGACGGGAACTATGGCTACACCTTC.

A single count supports this clone. V gene TRBV7-5 combines with J gene TRBJ1-1; the table assigns TRBD1, which was not confirmed against the DNA. TRBV7-5 is annotated as a pseudogene. The length of the CDR3 is 15 residues. The CDR3 here is CARTVGSGDNTEAFF. The CDR3 DNA reads TGTGCCAGAACCGTAGGGTCAGGGGATAACACTGAAGCTTTCTTT.

As for this clone: Other DNA variants within this sample encode the same CDR3. V gene TRBV9 combines with J gene TRBJ1-1; 9 bases align to TRBD1. Losses at the gene ends were 0 bases for V and 5 bases for J; bases not matched to a gene: 2. CDR1 and CDR2 (germline): SGDLS, YYNGEE. The CDR3 runs to 14 residues. The CDR3 bases are TGTGCCAGCAGCGTAGTACAGGGGGCGACTGAAGCTTTCTTT. As protein: CASSVVQGATEAFF.

This chain joins TRBV6-5 and TRBJ1-3; TRBD1 is a possible D gene (5 bases). In germline, CDR1 is MNHEY, CDR2 SVGAGI. This CDR3 contains 15 residues. The V and J ends lost 5 bases and 6 bases respectively, with 17 bases between them. The CDR3 reads CASSRGGYWENTIYF. CDR3 bases: TGTGCCAGCAGTAGGGGCGGATATTGGGAAAACACCATATATTTT.

The J gene is TRBJ2-2, the V gene TRBV9, with TRBD2 as a possible D gene (5 bases). The CDR3 has 15 residues. Germline V CDR1 and CDR2: SGDLS, YYNGEE. The V end was cut by 4 bases, the J end by 1 base, with 11 bases between. The CDR3 bases are TGTGCCAGCAGCCTGGGAGTGGAGAACACCGGGGAGCTGTTTTTT. This translates into CASSLGVENTGELFF.

The J gene is TRBJ2-7, the V gene TRBV5-4; 11 bases are a match to TRBD1. Germline values: CDR1 SGHNT, CDR2 YYREEE (reference sequence). V gave up 3 bases and J gave up 7 bases; unmatched junction bases: 6. The CDR3 extends over 14 amino acids. CDR3 coding DNA: TGTGCCAGCAGCTCCCGGACAGGGGGCGTAGAGCAGTACTTC. Encoded protein: CASSSRTGGVEQYF.

The chain is built from TRBV21-1 and TRBJ2-3; the tabulated D call, TRBD2, remains unverified against the DNA. TRBV21-1 is a pseudogene locus. The CDR3 loop spans 17 amino acids. The CDR3 region has the DNA TGTGCCAGCAGCAAGACTAGCGGGATCCCTAGCACAGATACGCAGTATTTT. This codes for CASSKTSGIPSTDTQYF.

This rearrangement joins TRBV3-1 (or the pseudogene TRBV3-2) to TRBJ1-3; maybe TRBD1 (5 bases). V was shortened by 0 bases and J by 4 bases, with 16 bases between the two germline ends. CDR3 length equals 17 residues. The germline V gene encodes CDR1 LGHDT and CDR2 YNNKEL (reference sequence). CDR3 in DNA: TGTGCCAGCAGCCAAGATCCCATCGGGGGGAGAGGAAACACCATATATTTT. This encodes CASSQDPIGGRGNTIYF.

The chain combines TRBV21-1 with TRBJ1-2. TRBV21-1 is flagged as a pseudogene. The CDR3 consists of 14 residues. This CDR3 is CASGGGHQNYGYTF. DNA of the CDR3: TGTGCCAGCGGGGGGGGACATCAGAACTATGGCTACACCTTC.

The chain carries TRBV27 and TRBJ2-3; a possible D gene is TRBD1 (5 bases). Deletions cut 0 bases from V and 1 base from J, with 8 bases between. Germline CDR1 MNHEY, CDR2 SMNVEV (reference sequence). The CDR3 totals 15 residues. The CDR3 spells CASSLSGVGTDTQYF. CDR3 DNA: TGTGCCAGCAGTTTATCAGGGGTGGGCACAGATACGCAGTATTTT.

This rearrangement joins TRBV5-5 to TRBJ1-1, with TRBD1 matching over 7 bases. Germline V CDR1 and CDR2: SGHKS, YYEKEE (reference sequence). V shed 4 bases, J shed 3 bases, and the junction held 3 bases outside the gene matches. The CDR3 contains 13 residues. The CDR3 here is CASSGQVYTEAFF. The CDR3 DNA reads TGTGCCAGCAGCGGACAGGTATACACTGAAGCTTTCTTT.

This chain connects TRBV5-1 to TRBJ1-2; TRBD1 aligns across 7 bases. This CDR3 region has 13 residues. V dropped 5 bases and J dropped 7; count of bases not matched to a gene: 8. Germline CDR1 SGHRS, CDR2 YFSETQ. CDR3 protein: CASRSHDRAGYTF. Here the CDR3 DNA reads TGCGCCAGCAGATCTCACGACAGGGCTGGCTACACCTTC.

The chain couples TRBV3-1 (or the pseudogene TRBV3-2) to TRBJ2-3; 10 nucleotides agree with TRBD1. Germline CDR1 LGHDT, CDR2 YNNKEL (reference sequence). After removal of 3 bases from V and 3 bases from J, the junction contained 3 bases not matched to a gene. This CDR3 is built from 15 residues. The CDR3 DNA reads TGTGCCAGCAGCCACGAGGGACAGGGGACAGATACGCAGTATTTT. As protein: CASSHEGQGTDTQYF.